The 25 T cell receptor beta chains listed next were all sequenced from one sample in a study of beta chain features in type 1 diabetes. Sequencing targeted expressed TCRB transcripts, as all isolated RNA had been reverse transcribed. Some clones are missing from TCRdb's copy, which holds only in-frame ones; the method was immunoSEQ multiplex PCR. This sample has under 450,000 clones, with around 13% found just once. Sequencing was carried out using naive CD4+ T cells from blood. The source is a young man in good health.

V gene TRBV25-1 combines with J gene TRBJ2-5; 10 bases agree with TRBD1. Trimming took 8 bases from V and 5 from J; bases not matched to a gene: 2. CDR3 size: 12 residues. Germline V gene sequence: CDR1 MGHDK, CDR2 SYGVNS. DNA of the CDR3: TGTGCCAGCGACAGGGGGCAGGAGACCCAGTACTTC. Amino acids: CASDRGQETQYF.

The rearrangement links TRBV7-8 to TRBJ2-7, with TRBD1 identical over 8 bases. V was clipped by 1 base and J by 4 bases; unmatched bases: 6. This CDR3 contains 15 residues. The germline CDR1 and CDR2 sequences are SGHVS and FQNEAQ. This chain's CDR3 is CASSLGGGQGYEQYF. DNA for the CDR3: TGTGCCAGCAGCTTAGGGGGCGGACAGGGTTACGAGCAGTACTTC.

Worth noting for this clone: This sample also contains other DNA sequences that code for the same CDR3. The gene calls are TRBV6-5 and TRBJ2-1; D ambiguous. The V and J ends lost 6 bases and 10 bases respectively, with 10 bases between them. CDR1 is MNHEY and CDR2 is SVGAGI in the germline V gene. The CDR3 runs to 11 residues. This chain's CDR3 is CASRRIGEQFF. The CDR3 nucleotides read TGTGCCAGCAGACGCATTGGGGAGCAGTTCTTC.

The chain is built from TRBV7-2 and TRBJ2-3, with D unclear. Trimming cost V 4 bases and J 1 base, with 9 bases left between them. CDR1 SGHTA and CDR2 FQGNSA come from the germline V gene. This CDR3 comprises 14 residues. The CDR3, as DNA: TGTGCCAGCAGCTGGTTTTTGGGCACAGATACGCAGTATTTT. Amino acids: CASSWFLGTDTQYF.

This clone has just a few counts. The chain links TRBV10-3 to TRBJ2-3; 13 nucleotides agree with TRBD2. CDR1 and CDR2 (germline): ENHRY, SYGVKD. V lost 5 bases to trimming and J lost 1 base; unmatched junction nucleotides: 3. The CDR3 runs to 16 residues. In DNA form, the CDR3 reads TGTGCCATCAGTACTGGACTAGCGGGAGGCACAGATACGCAGTATTTT. This encodes CAISTGLAGGTDTQYF.

The J gene is TRBJ1-5, the V gene TRBV7-9, with D possibly being TRBD1 (5 bases). The V and J ends lost 1 base and 2 bases respectively, with 6 bases between them. This CDR3 has 14 amino acids. Germline CDR1 is SEHNR and CDR2 is FQNEAQ (reference sequence). The chain's CDR3 is CASSLVQGNQPQHF. For the CDR3, the DNA is TGTGCCAGCAGCTTAGTACAGGGCAATCAGCCCCAGCATTTT.

This clone was counted only a few times. The chain combines TRBV2 with TRBJ1-4, with D unclear. The length of the CDR3 is 12 residues. In germline, CDR1 is SNHLY, CDR2 FYNNEI. V lost 6 bases and J lost 4, with 6 bases in between. CDR3 in DNA: TGTGCCAGCAGCGGCCTTAATGAAAAACTGTTTTTT. It codes for CASSGLNEKLFF.

The chain is built from TRBV7-6 and TRBJ2-2, with no clear D. V lost 5 bases and J lost 4, with 8 bases in between. There are 13 residues in the CDR3. CDR1 is SGHVS, CDR2 FNYEAQ, per germline. CDR3 protein: CASSMGSTGELFF. The DNA for the CDR3 is TGTGCCAGCAGCATGGGCAGCACCGGGGAGCTGTTTTTT.

The V gene is TRBV7-6, the J gene TRBJ2-1; 11 bases align to TRBD2. Trimming removed 2 bases from V and 0 bases from J; junction bases left unmatched: 9. This CDR3 is built from 19 residues. Germline CDR1 SGHVS, CDR2 FNYEAQ. CDR3 coding DNA: TGTGCCAGCAGCTTAATGGCTAGCGGGGGGTTGAGCTCCTACAATGAGCAGTTCTTC. Its protein product is CASSLMASGGLSSYNEQFF.

The chain has TRBV2 and TRBJ2-7; a weak D match, TRBD1 (5 bases). Germline CDR1 is SNHLY and CDR2 is FYNNEI. Trimming removed 5 bases at V and 3 bases at J, with 14 bases between. The CDR3 is made up of 14 amino acids. Here the CDR3 reads CASSSWGLNYEQYF. Here the CDR3 DNA reads TGTGCCAGCAGTTCTTGGGGCCTCAACTACGAGCAGTACTTC.

The chain employs TRBV29-1 and TRBJ2-5, with TRBD2 identical over 8 bases. Germline V gives CDR1 SQVTM, CDR2 ANQGSEA. V lost 3 bases to trimming and J lost 5 bases; unmatched junction nucleotides: 8. The CDR3 loop spans 14 amino acids. The DNA for the CDR3 is TGCAGCGTTGAGGGAGCGGGGGTTGAGGAGACCCAGTACTTC. Translated: CSVEGAGVEETQYF.

This clone occurred a few times. The chain has TRBV28 and TRBJ1-2; D uncertain. Trimming left V 3 bases short and J 4 bases short, with 9 bases between. Germline V gives CDR1 MDHEN, CDR2 SYDVKM. The CDR3 is 13 residues long. CDR3 sequence: CASSFSYPYGYTF. The CDR3 nucleotides are TGTGCCAGCAGTTTCAGCTATCCCTATGGCTACACCTTC.

The chain has TRBV11-3 and TRBJ2-7; D is unresolved. Looked up from germline, CDR1 is SGHNT and CDR2 is YENEEA. With 5 bases removed from V and 7 bases from J, the gap between germline ends came to 15 bases. The CDR3 covers 13 residues. The CDR3 DNA follows: TGTGCCAGCAGCCCCCGGACGGGTAAAGAGCAGTACGTC. This encodes CASSPRTGKEQYV.

This clone was seen only a few times. The V gene is TRBV19, the J gene TRBJ1-2; a possible D gene is TRBD1 (5 bases). The V end was cut by 8 bases, the J end by 4 bases, with 11 bases between. The germline V gene has CDR1 LNHDA and CDR2 SQIVND (reference sequence). This CDR3 region has 12 residues. The CDR3 protein is CASETGTYGYTF. In nucleotides, the CDR3 is TGTGCCAGTGAGACGGGGACCTATGGCTACACCTTC.

V usage is TRBV5-6 and J usage is TRBJ2-5; 8 nucleotides agree with TRBD1. CDR3 length: 13 amino acids. The germline gives CDR1 SGHDT, CDR2 YYEEEE. The trim removed 6 bases at V and 5 bases at J, leaving 6 bases unmatched. CDR3 sequence (DNA): TGTGCCAGCACTTTCCGGGACAGGGAGACCCAGTACTTC. As protein: CASTFRDRETQYF.

This clone was seen only a few times. The chain uses TRBV10-3 and TRBJ1-1, with D possibly TRBD1 on 5 matching bases. Trimming shortened V by 8 bases and J by 8 bases, and 15 bases separated the two germline ends. Germline assignment: CDR1 ENHRY and CDR2 SYGVKD. The CDR3 has 12 residues. CDR3 bases: TGTGCCATCGGGAAGACAGAAGTCGAAGCTTTCTTT. It is translated as CAIGKTEVEAFF.

The chain combines TRBV10-3 with TRBJ2-5, with D perhaps TRBD1 (6 bases). CDR1 and CDR2 from the germline V gene are ENHRY and SYGVKD. V was trimmed by 1 base and J by 5 bases, leaving 11 bases between them. The CDR3 runs 14 residues. The CDR3 loop is CAISEYRVEETQYF. The CDR3 DNA is TGTGCCATCAGTGAGTACAGGGTTGAGGAGACCCAGTACTTC.

V is TRBV25-1 and J is TRBJ2-7, with D possibly TRBD2 on 7 matching bases. The CDR3 length is 16 residues. Trimming removed 6 bases from V and 4 bases from J, with 22 bases in between. CDR1 and CDR2 (germline): MGHDK, SYGVNS. CDR3 in amino acids: CASSLGGGRVGYEQYV. CDR3 nucleotide sequence: TGTGCCAGCAGCCTTGGGGGCGGGAGAGTTGGGTACGAGCAGTACGTC.

This clone was counted between two and nine times. The rearrangement joins TRBV29-1 to TRBJ2-5; no clear D gene. The end of the DNA aligns better with TRBJ2-7, so the J call may be wrong. This CDR3 spans 13 amino acids. In germline, CDR1 is SQVTM, CDR2 ANQGSEA. This CDR3 is CSVEGLGSYEQYF. Written as DNA, the CDR3 is TGCAGCGTTGAAGGACTGGGCTCCTACGAGCAGTACTTC.

The chain has TRBV7-9 and TRBJ2-4; 9 bases fit TRBD1. CDR1 SEHNR and CDR2 FQNEAQ come from the germline V gene (reference sequence). This CDR3 is 13 amino acids long. Trimming took 4 bases from V and 7 from J; bases not matched to a gene: 2. In DNA, the CDR3 is TGTGCCAGCAGCTGGACAGGGGTCAACATTCAGTACTTC. Protein sequence: CASSWTGVNIQYF. Full variable domain (outside the CDR3, taken from reference TRBV7-9 and TRBJ2-4): DTGVSQNPRHKITKRGQNVTFRCDPISEHNRLYWYRQTLGQGPEFLTYFQNEAQLEKSRLLSDRFSAERPKGSFSTLEIQRTEQGDSAMYLCASSWTGVNIQYFGAGTRLSVL.

The V gene is TRBV7-2, the J gene TRBJ1-2, with D uncertain. V lost 5 bases and J 1 base, leaving 11 bases between the germline ends. This CDR3 spans 14 amino acids. CDR1 is SGHTA and CDR2 is FQGNSA in the germline V gene. The CDR3 spells CASSQAALNYGYTF. CDR3 bases: TGTGCCAGCAGCCAGGCGGCGCTTAACTATGGCTACACCTTC.

This clone was found a few times. The genes are TRBV9 and TRBJ2-5; TRBD2 matches at 7 bases. From germline, CDR1 is SGDLS and CDR2 YYNGEE. The CDR3 runs 14 residues. The junction had 7 bases not matched to a gene; V was cut back by 4 bases and J by 4 bases. CDR3: CASSPRPGGETQYF. The CDR3 nucleotides are TGTGCCAGCAGCCCCCGACCGGGAGGAGAGACCCAGTACTTC.

This clone was observed a handful of times. This sequence joins TRBV29-1 and TRBJ1-1; perhaps TRBD1 as D (6 bases). Germline CDR1 and CDR2: SQVTM and ANQGSEA. This CDR3 comprises 12 residues. V was cut by 7 bases and J by 8 bases, with 17 bases left in between. This chain's CDR3 is CSGHRVGQEAFF. For the CDR3, the DNA is TGCAGCGGTCACAGGGTAGGACAAGAAGCTTTCTTT.

This clone came up a few times. This chain connects TRBV29-1 to TRBJ2-3, with a weak D call TRBD2 (6 bases). Germline CDR1 reads SQVTM; CDR2 reads ANQGSEA. V lost 7 bases and J lost 3, with 8 bases in between. The CDR3 covers 11 residues. The CDR3 sequence is CSGGGTDTQYF. CDR3 coding DNA: TGCAGCGGTGGGGGGACAGATACGCAGTATTTT.

There are a few counts of this clone. The rearrangement joins TRBV29-1 to TRBJ1-1; a weak D match, TRBD1 (5 bases). Germline CDR1 and CDR2: SQVTM and ANQGSEA. The CDR3 extends over 15 amino acids. V was pared by 7 bases and J by 0 bases, with 18 bases between. This CDR3 is CSARNPRVMNTEAFF. The CDR3 DNA follows: TGCAGCGCCCGAAATCCCAGGGTAATGAACACTGAAGCTTTCTTT.